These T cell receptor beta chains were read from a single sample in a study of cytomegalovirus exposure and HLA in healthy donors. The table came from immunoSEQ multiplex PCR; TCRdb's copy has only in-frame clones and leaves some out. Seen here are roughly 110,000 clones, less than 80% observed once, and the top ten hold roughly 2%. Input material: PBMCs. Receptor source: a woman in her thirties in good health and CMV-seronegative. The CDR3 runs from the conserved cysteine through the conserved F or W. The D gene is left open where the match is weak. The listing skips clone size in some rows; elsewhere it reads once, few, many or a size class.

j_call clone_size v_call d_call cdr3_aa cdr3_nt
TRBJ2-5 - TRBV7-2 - CASSSRRGETQYF TGTGCCAGCAGCTCGCGTAGGGGGGAGACCCAGTACTTC
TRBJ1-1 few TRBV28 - CASSFSRGTEAFF TGTGCCAGCAGTTTTAGCAGGGGCACTGAAGCTTTCTTT
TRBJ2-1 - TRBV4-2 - CASSQEEGLEQFF TGTGCCAGCAGCCAAGAGGAAGGACTGGAGCAGTTCTTC
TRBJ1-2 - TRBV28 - CASSLGGYGYTF TGTGCCAGCAGTTTGGGGGGCTATGGCTACACCTTC
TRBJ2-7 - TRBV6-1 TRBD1 CASSASTGGNYEQYF TGTGCCAGCAGTGCCTCGACAGGGGGCAACTACGAGCAGTACTTC
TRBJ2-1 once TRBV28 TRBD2 CASSPWGREANEQFF TGTGCCAGCAGTCCTTGGGGGAGGGAGGCGAATGAGCAGTTCTTC
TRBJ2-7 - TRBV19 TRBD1 CASSISGGTHEQYF TGTGCCAGTAGTATATCAGGGGGAACCCACGAGCAGTACTTC
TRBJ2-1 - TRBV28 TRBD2 CASSPSGASYNEQFF TGTGCCAGCAGCCCTAGCGGGGCTTCCTACAATGAGCAGTTCTTC
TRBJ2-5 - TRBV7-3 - CASSLVRGAQEAQYF TGTGCCAGCAGCTTAGTTAGAGGAGCCCAAGAGGCCCAGTACTTC
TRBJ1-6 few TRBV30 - CAWARRDSPLHF TGTGCCTGGGCCCGCCGGGATTCACCCCTCCACTTT
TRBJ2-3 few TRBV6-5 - CASRRGGTDTQYF TGTGCCAGCCGGCGTGGAGGCACAGATACGCAGTATTTT
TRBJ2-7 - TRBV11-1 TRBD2 CASSLAGLAASYEQYF TGTGCCAGCAGCTTAGCGGGACTAGCGGCAAGCTACGAGCAGTACTTC
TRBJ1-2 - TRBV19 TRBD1 CASSPTGSLVYTF TGTGCCAGCAGTCCGACAGGGAGTCTTGTCTACACCTTC
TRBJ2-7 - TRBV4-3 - CASSQARDITYEQYF TGCGCCAGCAGCCAAGCCCGGGACATAACCTACGAGCAGTACTTC
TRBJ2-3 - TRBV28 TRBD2 CASSFRLAGVDTQYF TGTGCCAGCAGTTTTCGCCTAGCGGGAGTAGATACGCAGTATTTT
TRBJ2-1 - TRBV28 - CASSFWTHSYNEQFF TGTGCCAGCAGTTTTTGGACTCACTCCTACAATGAGCAGTTCTTC
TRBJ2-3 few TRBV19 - CASSIEYSRTDTQYF TGTGCCAGTAGTATTGAGTATAGTCGCACAGATACGCAGTATTTT
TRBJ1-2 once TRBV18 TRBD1 CASSGQGDKGYTF TGTGCCAGCTCGGGACAGGGGGATAAGGGCTACACCTTC
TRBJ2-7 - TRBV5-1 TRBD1 CASSLAGGNEQYF TGCGCCAGCAGCTTGGCAGGGGGCAACGAGCAGTACTTC
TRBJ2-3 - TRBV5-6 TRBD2 CASSLGLAGEGDTQYF TGTGCCAGCAGCTTGGGACTAGCGGGAGAGGGGGATACGCAGTATTTT
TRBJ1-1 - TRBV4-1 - CASSQVRGGTEAFF TGCGCCAGCAGCCAAGTTCGGGGAGGCACTGAAGCTTTCTTT
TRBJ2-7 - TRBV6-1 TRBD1 CASQERDRSYEQYF TGTGCCAGCCAAGAAAGGGACAGGTCCTACGAGCAGTACTTC
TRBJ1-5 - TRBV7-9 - CASSPEPNQPQHF TGTGCCAGCAGCCCCGAGCCTAATCAGCCCCAGCATTTT
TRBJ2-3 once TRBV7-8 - CASSLVRESTDTQYF TGTGCCAGCAGCCTCGTCCGGGAGAGCACAGATACGCAGTATTTT
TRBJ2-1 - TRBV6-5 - CASSLDPYNEQFF TGTGCCAGCAGTCTAGACCCCTACAATGAGCAGTTCTTC
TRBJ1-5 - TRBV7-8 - CASSGGVGNQPQHF TGTGCCAGCAGTGGGGGGGTAGGCAATCAGCCCCAGCATTTT
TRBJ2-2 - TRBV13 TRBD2 CASSANGLAGANTGELFF TGTGCCAGCAGTGCCAATGGACTAGCGGGAGCAAACACCGGGGAGCTGTTTTTT
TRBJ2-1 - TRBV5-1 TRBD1 CASSFDRGGSGEQFF TGCGCCAGCAGCTTTGACAGGGGGGGATCTGGTGAGCAGTTCTTC
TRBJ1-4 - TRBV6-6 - CASSYEEKLFF TGTGCCAGCAGTTATGAGGAAAAACTGTTTTTT
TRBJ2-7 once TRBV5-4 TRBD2 CASSPGGLSTSDLYEQYF TGTGCCAGCAGCCCCGGGGGGTTGTCGACTAGCGACCTTTACGAGCAGTACTTC
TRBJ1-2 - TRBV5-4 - CASSSWQGIPISNYGYTF TGTGCCAGCAGCAGTTGGCAGGGGATACCTATCTCTAACTATGGCTACACCTTC
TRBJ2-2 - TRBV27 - CASGIETENTGELFF TGTGCCAGTGGGATCGAGACAGAGAACACCGGGGAGCTGTTTTTT
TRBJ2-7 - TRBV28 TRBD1 CASSPTGELYEQYF TGTGCCAGCAGTCCAACAGGGGAGCTATACGAGCAGTACTTC
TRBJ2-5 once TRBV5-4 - CASRFFSEQETQYF TGTGCCAGCAGGTTCTTTTCGGAGCAAGAGACCCAGTACTTC
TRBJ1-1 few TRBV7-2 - CASSLGPGWATEAFF TGTGCCAGCAGCTTGGGCCCAGGGTGGGCCACTGAAGCTTTCTTT
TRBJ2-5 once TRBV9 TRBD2 CASSFSGSGRSKTQYF TGTGCCAGCAGCTTTTCGGGGAGCGGGAGATCGAAGACCCAGTACTTC
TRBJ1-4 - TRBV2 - CASRPGGEKLFF TGTGCCAGCAGACCGGGGGGTGAAAAACTGTTTTTT
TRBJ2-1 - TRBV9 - CASSVGATRLDEQFF TGTGCCAGCAGCGTAGGGGCGACAAGGTTGGATGAGCAGTTCTTC
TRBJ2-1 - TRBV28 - CASKGRNEQFF TGTGCCAGCAAGGGGCGGAACGAGCAGTTCTTC
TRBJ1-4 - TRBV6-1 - CASSDIRGSNEKLFF TGTGCCAGCAGTGATATAAGGGGGTCTAATGAAAAACTGTTTTTT
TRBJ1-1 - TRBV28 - CASSTLRGRGNTEAFF TGTGCCAGCAGTACCCTCCGGGGTCGTGGGAACACTGAAGCTTTCTTT
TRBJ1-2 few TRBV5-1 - CASSLAQPANYGYTF TGCGCCAGCAGCTTGGCGCAACCGGCTAACTATGGCTACACCTTC
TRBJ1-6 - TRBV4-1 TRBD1 CASSQQGARSNSPLHF TGCGCCAGCAGCCAACAGGGGGCGAGGAGTAATTCACCCCTCCACTTT
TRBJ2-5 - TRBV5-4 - CASSLGREETQYF TGTGCCAGCAGCTTGGGCAGGGAAGAGACCCAGTACTTC
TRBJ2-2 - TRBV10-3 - CATQNTGELFF TGTGCCACCCAGAACACCGGGGAGCTGTTTTTT
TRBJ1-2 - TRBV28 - CASSLTGSYGYTF TGTGCCAGCAGTCTTACAGGGTCCTATGGCTACACCTTC
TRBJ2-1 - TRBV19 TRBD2 CASRGLAGGREQFF TGTGCCAGTAGGGGACTAGCGGGAGGACGTGAGCAGTTCTTC
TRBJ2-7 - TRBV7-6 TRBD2 CASSPRGAGGPGEQYF TGTGCCAGCAGCCCCCGGGGAGCGGGAGGGCCAGGCGAGCAGTACTTC